This T cell receptor (beta chain) stems from a study of T-cell reconstitution after alpha-beta-depleted transplantation in children. Overall study findings and caveats: At one year after transplant, newly produced T cells mostly accounted for T-cell counts and diversity. Alpha-beta T cells present about two months after transplant were reported to originate from several hundred expanded graft clones.

For TCRbeta, the library was prepared with unique molecular identifiers. MiXCR, applied by TCRdb to the PCR reads, yields one record per CDR3 protein. The top ten hold about 0.79% of the sample, which has 600,000 to 700,000 distinct CDR3 sequences, about an eighth seen once. In the case of this clonotype: Its specificity is unknown.

The sequences come from PBMCs, collected before TCRalphabeta/CD19-depleted stem cell transplant. This TCR came from a girl aged 2 to 9 with congenital amegakaryocytic thrombocytopenia, due to receive a stem cell transplant.

CDR3 sequence (DNA): TGTGCCAGCCTAGGGGTAGGCTACGAGCAGTACTTC. Protein sequence: CASLGVGYEQYF. The rearrangement uses TRBV25-1 and TRBJ2-7; tentatively, D is TRBD1 (5 bases). From germline, CDR1 is MGHDK and CDR2 SYGVNS. Trimming removed 8 bases at V and 3 bases at J, with 11 bases between. The CDR3 consists of 12 residues.